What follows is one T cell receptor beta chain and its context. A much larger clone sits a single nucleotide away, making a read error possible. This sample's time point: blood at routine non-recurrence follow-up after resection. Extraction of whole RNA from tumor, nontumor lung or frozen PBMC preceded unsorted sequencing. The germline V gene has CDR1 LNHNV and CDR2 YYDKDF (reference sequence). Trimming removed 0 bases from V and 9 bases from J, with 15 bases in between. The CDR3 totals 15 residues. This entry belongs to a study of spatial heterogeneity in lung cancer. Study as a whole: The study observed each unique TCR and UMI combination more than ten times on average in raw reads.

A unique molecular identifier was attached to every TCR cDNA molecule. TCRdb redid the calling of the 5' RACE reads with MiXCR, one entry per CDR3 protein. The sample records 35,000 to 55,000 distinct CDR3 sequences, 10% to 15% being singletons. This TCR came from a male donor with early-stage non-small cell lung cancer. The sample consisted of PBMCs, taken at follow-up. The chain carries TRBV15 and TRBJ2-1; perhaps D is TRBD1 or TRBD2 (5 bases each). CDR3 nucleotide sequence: TGTGCCACCAGCAGAGAGACCTCAGGGACGAGTGAGCAGTTCTTC. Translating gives CATSRETSGTSEQFF.